The 7 T cell receptor beta chains below all came from one sample that was sequenced in a study of Graves' ophthalmopathy and Graves' hyperthyroidism. RNA transcripts were the source from which TCR beta CDR3 regions were amplified. HTBI primers primed a first-round RT-PCR, and a second-round multiplex PCR followed. Each CDR3 protein is one row after TCRdb ran MiXCR on the multiplex PCR reads. The sample has approximately 160,000 distinct CDR3 sequences, 39% seen once. The specimen sequenced was peripheral blood. Receptor source: a man aged 25 to 45 with Graves' ophthalmopathy.

The chain links TRBV12-3 or TRBV12-4 to TRBJ2-5; TRBD2 matches at 7 bases. J lost 3 bases, V lost 7 bases, and 2 bases had no gene match. The CDR3 is made up of 12 amino acids. The CDR3 region is CASTAGEETQYF. CDR3 coding DNA: TGTGCCAGCACCGCGGGGGAAGAGACCCAGTACTTC.

The CDR3: CASSFDRSYSNQPQHF. CDR3 nucleotides: TGTGCCAGCAGTTTCGACAGGAGTTATAGCAATCAGCCCCAGCATTTT. The chain links TRBV12-3 or TRBV12-4 to TRBJ1-5; D is possibly TRBD1 (6 bases). The V end was cut by 3 bases, the J end by 0 bases, with 12 bases between. The length of the CDR3 is 16 residues.

V and J are TRBV30 and TRBJ1-1; D perhaps matches TRBD1 (5 bases). V lost 5 bases, J lost 2 bases, and 12 bases lay in between. There are 13 residues in the CDR3. The germline V gene encodes CDR1 GTSNPN and CDR2 SVGIG (reference sequence). CDR3 residues: CAWALGGNTEAFF. CDR3 coding DNA: TGTGCCTGGGCCTTGGGGGGAAACACTGAAGCTTTCTTT.

This clonotype has at least ten counts. CDR3 protein: CASRPGNTEAFF. For the CDR3, the DNA is TGTGCCAGCAGGCCGGGAAACACTGAAGCTTTCTTT. This chain joins TRBV6-5 and TRBJ1-1; D not certain. The CDR3 consists of 12 residues. Looked up from germline, CDR1 is MNHEY and CDR2 is SVGAGI. The ends were cut back, 6 bases at V and 2 bases at J, with 7 bases in the middle.

This clonotype was seen ten or more times. The chain employs TRBV7-8 and TRBJ2-2; D may correspond to TRBD1 or TRBD2 (5 bases each). Germline assignment: CDR1 SGHVS and CDR2 FQNEAQ. V gave up 1 base and J gave up 3 bases, with 15 bases separating them. This CDR3 is 17 amino acids long. CDR3 DNA: TGTGCCAGCAGCTTAGAGATGTGGGGGTCGGACACCGGGGAGCTGTTTTTT. It translates to CASSLEMWGSDTGELFF.

This clonotype was detected many times. The chain is built from TRBV28 and TRBJ2-7, with a tentative D call TRBD2 (5 bases). Germline loops: CDR1 MDHEN, CDR2 SYDVKM. V shed 7 bases and J shed 2 bases, with 9 bases lying between them. The CDR3 is made up of 12 amino acids. The CDR3: CASMVGAYEQYF. CDR3 sequence (DNA): TGTGCCAGCATGGTCGGGGCCTACGAGCAGTACTTC. Full variable domain (missing parts from reference TRBV28 and TRBJ2-7): DVKVTQSSRYLVKRTGEKVFLECVQDMDHENMFWYRQDPGLGLRLIYFSYDVKMKEKGDIPEGYSVSREKKERFSLILESASTNQTSMYLCASMVGAYEQYFGPGTRLTVT.

This clonotype occurred once. The chain recombines TRBV20-1 with TRBJ1-2; TRBD1 aligns across 9 bases. Germline lookup yields CDR1 DFQATT and CDR2 SNEGSKA (reference sequence). V gave up 0 bases and J gave up 8 bases; unmatched junction bases: 19. The CDR3 runs to 18 residues. CDR3 sequence (DNA): TGCAGTGCTAGAGAAGGGGGGACGGGGAGGGACAGGGTAGGCGGCTACACCTTC. Protein: CSAREGGTGRDRVGGYTF.